The present T cell receptor beta chain was sequenced within a study of response to subunit inactivated influenza vaccine. Study-level results: Few additional T cells are recruited per seasonal influenza vaccination, authors suggested.

TCRdb ran MiXCR on the RT-PCR reads and lists one entry per CDR3 protein. The sample has around 320,000 distinct CDR3 sequences, 22% seen once. The sample holds a few counts of this clonotype. Its antigen is unidentified. The origin of this receptor is a man between 50 and 70 years old who received an inactivated influenza vaccine. The sequencing here drew on PBMCs from blood, taken approximately 20 months after vaccination.

CDR3 sequence reads: CAIRGSGHTNTEAFF. The DNA of the CDR3 is TGTGCCATCAGGGGGAGCGGACATACGAACACTGAAGCTTTCTTT. The V gene is TRBV10-3, the J gene TRBJ1-1, with D possibly being TRBD1 (5 bases). Deletions cut 6 bases from V and 1 base from J, with 15 bases between. Germline lookup yields CDR1 ENHRY and CDR2 SYGVKD. The CDR3 is 15 residues long.